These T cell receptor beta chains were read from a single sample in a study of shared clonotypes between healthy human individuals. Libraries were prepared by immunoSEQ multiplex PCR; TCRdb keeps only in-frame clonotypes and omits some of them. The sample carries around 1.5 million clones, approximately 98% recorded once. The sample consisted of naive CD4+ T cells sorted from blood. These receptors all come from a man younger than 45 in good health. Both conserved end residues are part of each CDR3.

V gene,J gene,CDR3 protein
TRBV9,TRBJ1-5,CASSVATGQPQHF
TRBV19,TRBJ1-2,CASHNSWQGNGGYTF
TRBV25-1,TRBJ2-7,CATTGAPSSEQYF
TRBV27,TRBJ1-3,CASSQRGVGGNTIYF
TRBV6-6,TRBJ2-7,CASRERVGEQYF
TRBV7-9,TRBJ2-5,CASSLGVTRTGSETQYF
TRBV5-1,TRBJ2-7,CASSRTDHQLYEQYF
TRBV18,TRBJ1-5,CASSPQESNQPQHF
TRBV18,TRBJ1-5,CASSTLGGSKGNQPQHF
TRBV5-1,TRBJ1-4,CASSLGQGINEKLFF
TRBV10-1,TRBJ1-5,CASSRGLNQPQHF
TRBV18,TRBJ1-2,CASSIKTGHYGYTF
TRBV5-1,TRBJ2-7,CASSLRASGTGGFYEQYF
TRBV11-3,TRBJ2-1,CASSPGLAGGEQFF
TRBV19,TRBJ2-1,CASKGGGRADEQFF
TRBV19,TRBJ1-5,CASSMKYQPQHF
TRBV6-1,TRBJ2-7,CASSQTGELSYEQYF
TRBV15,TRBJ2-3,CATSRGGTDTQYF
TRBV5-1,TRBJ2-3,CASRRTSGTGITDTQYF
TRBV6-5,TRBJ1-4,CASSPRGWGNEKLFF
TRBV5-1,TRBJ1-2,CASSLVGTTWDGYTF
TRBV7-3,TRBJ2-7,CASSSGALASYEQYF
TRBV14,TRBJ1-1,CASTLSPGRGPWGTEAFF
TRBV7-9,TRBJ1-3,CASSPRGTGGHGNTIYF
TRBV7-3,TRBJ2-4,CASSRSAGTSDIQYF
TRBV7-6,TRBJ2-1,CASSDIKGTSGFNEQFF
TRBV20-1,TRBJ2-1,CSASIHEQFF
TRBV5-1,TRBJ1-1,CASSPGGGTEAFF
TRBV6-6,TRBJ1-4,CASSLRQDEKLFF
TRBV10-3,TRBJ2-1,CAIRPSGSSNNEQFF
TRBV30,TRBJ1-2,CAWSVLGRTLYGYTF
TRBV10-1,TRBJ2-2,CASLGAYPGLAGGRAGELFF
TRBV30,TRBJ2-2,CAWSVTTGTPNTGELFF
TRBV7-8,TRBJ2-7,CASSLVAPGQGTMNF
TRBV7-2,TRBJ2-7,CASSLMPKGDYEQYF
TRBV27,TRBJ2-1,CASHPSIEQFF
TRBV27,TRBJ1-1,CASSLRARNTEAFF
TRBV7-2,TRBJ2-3,CASSLGSGIDTQYF
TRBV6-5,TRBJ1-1,CASSYIGAGSEAFF
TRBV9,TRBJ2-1,CASSPRPDNEQFF
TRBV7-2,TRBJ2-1,CASSSPGGGGPNEQFF
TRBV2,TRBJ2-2,CASSDPPSANTGELFF
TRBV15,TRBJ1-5,CATSRVSPGTGGTYSNQPQHF
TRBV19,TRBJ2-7,CASSSRDRGTYEQYF
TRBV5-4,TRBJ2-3,CASSLGGLAGGSTDTQYF
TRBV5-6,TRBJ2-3,CASERGLPRTSGRRYF
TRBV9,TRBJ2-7,CASSVGLAGAPEQYF
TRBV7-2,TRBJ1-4,CASSLESGRVGEKLFF
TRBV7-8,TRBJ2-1,CASSLGGGFHNEQFF